This T cell receptor (beta chain) was captured by sequencing in a study of blood T cells in healthy people across ages. A second about 7 to 12 cycle PCR used barcoded and J-beta primers. Each cDNA molecule received a tag from a template-switch adaptor that had 12 random nucleotides. TCRdb independently ran MiXCR on the 5' RACE reads; one entry per CDR3 protein. The table lists 450,000 to 700,000 distinct CDR3 sequences, roughly 29% of them singletons, with less than 20% in the top ten. The germline V gene has CDR1 MDHEN and CDR2 SYDVKM. V was pared by 4 bases and J by 7 bases, with 7 bases between. The CDR3 has 12 amino acids. General study findings and limits: Observed TCR beta diversity showed a strong correlation with the percentage of naive T cells as measured by flow cytometry. The CMV status of each donor remained undetermined, and this could have confounded shifts in expanded clonotypes.

This clonotype was counted many times. What it binds is unknown. The sequencing input was blood. The rearrangement uses TRBV28 and TRBJ1-4, with D uncertain. This clonotype was sampled from a woman in her 70s in good health. Here the CDR3 DNA reads TGTGCCAGCAGTTCGGAGATTGAAAAACTGTTTTTT. The encoded protein is CASSSEIEKLFF.